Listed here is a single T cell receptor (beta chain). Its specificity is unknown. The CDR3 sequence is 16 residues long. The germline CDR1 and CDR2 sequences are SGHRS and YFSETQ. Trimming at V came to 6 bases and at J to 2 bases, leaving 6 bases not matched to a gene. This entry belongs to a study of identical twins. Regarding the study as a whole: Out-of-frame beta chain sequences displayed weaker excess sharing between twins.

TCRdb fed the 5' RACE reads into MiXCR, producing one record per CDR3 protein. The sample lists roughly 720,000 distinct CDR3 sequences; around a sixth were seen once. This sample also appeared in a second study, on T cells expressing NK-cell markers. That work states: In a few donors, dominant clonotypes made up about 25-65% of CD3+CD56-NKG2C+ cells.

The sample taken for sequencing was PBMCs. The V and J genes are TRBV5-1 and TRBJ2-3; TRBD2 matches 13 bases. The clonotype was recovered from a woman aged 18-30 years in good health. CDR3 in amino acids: CASTSGLAGNTDTQYF. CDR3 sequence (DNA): TGCGCCAGCACCTCGGGACTAGCGGGGAACACAGATACGCAGTATTTT.